A selection of T cell receptor beta chains follows, all from one sample in a study of blood T cells in healthy people across ages. One entry per CDR3 protein results from TCRdb running MiXCR on the 5' RACE reads. The data contain under 700,000 distinct CDR3 sequences, less than 25% of them seen just once; the ten biggest clones take up roughly 9%. This sample also belongs to another study, concerning T cells of mothers and their children.

The source material was blood. All receptors come from a boy aged 5-17 years in good health. The CDR3 runs from the conserved cysteine through the conserved F or W. D genes are given only for firm matches. Size values are once, few and many counts, or a class for expanded clones, and some rows have none.

d_gene	v_gene	j_gene	abundance	CDR3aa	CDR3nt
NA	TRBV6-5	TRBJ2-2	few	CASSYSRVATGELFF	TGTGCCAGCAGTTACTCCAGGGTGGCCACCGGGGAGCTGTTTTTT
NA	TRBV5-1	TRBJ1-1	few	CASSLEAYTEAFF	TGCGCCAGCAGCTTGGAAGCCTACACTGAAGCTTTCTTT
NA	TRBV20-1	TRBJ1-5	many	CSAGRGSNQPQHF	TGCAGTGCAGGAAGGGGGAGCAATCAGCCCCAGCATTTT
NA	TRBV7-2	TRBJ1-2	NA	CASSLGPRSGYGYTF	TGTGCCAGCAGCTTAGGGCCAAGGTCGGGCTATGGCTACACCTTC
TRBD2	TRBV27	TRBJ2-7	NA	CASSRLAGGNYEQYF	TGTGCCAGCAGTCGCCTAGCGGGGGGAAACTACGAGCAGTACTTC
TRBD1	TRBV5-6	TRBJ1-2	many	CASSLGQGQYYGYTF	TGTGCCAGCAGCTTGGGACAGGGACAGTACTATGGCTACACCTTC
TRBD2	TRBV20-1	TRBJ2-4	many	CSARHNNKGGAKNIQYF	TGCAGTGCAAGGCACAACAACAAGGGAGGGGCCAAAAACATTCAGTACTTC
TRBD2	TRBV7-2	TRBJ2-1	few	CASSLSGIMSEQFF	TGTGCCAGCAGCTTAAGCGGGATCATGAGTGAGCAGTTCTTC
NA	TRBV6-1	TRBJ1-1	few	CASRGGMNTEAFF	TGTGCCAGTAGGGGAGGCATGAACACTGAAGCTTTCTTT
NA	TRBV4-3	TRBJ2-7	NA	CASSQERNSTASYEQYF	TGCGCCAGCAGCCAAGAACGCAACTCGACAGCCTCCTACGAGCAGTACTTC
NA	TRBV3-1	TRBJ2-2	many	CASSSRDSPLNTGELFF	TGTGCCAGCAGCTCCCGGGACTCCCCCCTAAACACCGGGGAGCTGTTTTTT
TRBD2	TRBV10-3	TRBJ2-7	NA	CAISELAGRSREQYF	TGTGCCATCAGCGAGCTAGCGGGGCGATCGCGGGAGCAGTACTTC
NA	TRBV20-1	TRBJ1-5	few	CSASSAGDNQPQHF	TGCAGTGCTAGTAGTGCGGGGGACAATCAGCCCCAGCATTTT
NA	TRBV7-2	TRBJ2-1	NA	CASSPMGYSGQFF	TGTGCCAGCAGCCCAATGGGATATTCGGGGCAGTTCTTC
NA	TRBV9	TRBJ2-7	NA	CASSVESISYEQYF	TGTGCCAGCAGCGTAGAATCCATCTCCTACGAGCAGTACTTC
NA	TRBV27	TRBJ2-7	NA	CASSLLTGYEQYF	TGTGCCAGCAGCCTCCTAACAGGTTACGAGCAGTACTTC
NA	TRBV7-9	TRBJ1-1	NA	CASSPTSTEAFF	TGTGCCAGCAGCCCTACTTCCACTGAAGCTTTCTTT
NA	TRBV28	TRBJ2-7	few	CASSRLLCEQYF	TGTGCCAGCAGTCGCCTACTCTGCGAGCAGTACTTC
NA	TRBV20-1	TRBJ1-4	NA	CSARELGTLSEKLFF	TGCAGTGCTCGGGAGTTAGGGACCCTGAGCGAAAAACTGTTTTTT
NA	TRBV25-1	TRBJ1-2	NA	CASSGEGGILRGYTF	TGTGCCAGCAGTGGAGAAGGAGGAATCCTCCGGGGCTACACCTTC
NA	TRBV6-2/TRBV6-3	TRBJ2-5	NA	CASSLTFPGCEETQYF	TGTGCCAGCTCGCTGACCTTCCCGGGTTGTGAAGAGACCCAGTACTTC
TRBD1	TRBV7-9	TRBJ1-2	many	CAVLTGVGYTF	TGTGCCGTACTTACAGGGGTTGGCTACACCTTC
NA	TRBV29-1	TRBJ2-3	NA	CSTGDNLRDTQYF	TGCAGCACCGGCGACAATTTGAGGGATACGCAGTATTTT
TRBD1	TRBV18	TRBJ2-1	NA	CASSLSGTGRYNEQFF	TGTGCCAGCTCACTATCCGGGACAGGGAGGTACAATGAGCAGTTCTTC
NA	TRBV19	TRBJ2-5	NA	CASSSGGRDQETQYF	TGTGCCAGTAGTAGTGGGGGGCGAGATCAAGAGACCCAGTACTTC
TRBD1	TRBV20-1	TRBJ2-2	NA	CSAALQDRGDTGELFF	TGCAGTGCCGCTCTCCAGGACAGGGGGGACACCGGGGAGCTGTTTTTT
TRBD2	TRBV7-8	TRBJ2-3	NA	CASRGLAGTTDTQYF	TGTGCCAGCAGAGGGCTAGCGGGGACCACAGATACGCAGTATTTT
NA	TRBV30	TRBJ1-1	few	CAWSVRGNTEAFF	TGTGCCTGGAGTGTACGGGGGAACACTGAAGCTTTCTTT
NA	TRBV9	TRBJ1-3	NA	CASSVAISRGTIYF	TGTGCCAGCAGCGTGGCCATTTCGAGGGGCACCATATATTTT
NA	TRBV6-1	TRBJ2-7	NA	CASSRSVSPRGYEQYF	TGTGCCAGCAGCCGCAGTGTCAGTCCCCGGGGCTACGAGCAGTACTTC
NA	TRBV4-1	TRBJ2-7	NA	CASSPFRTGSYEQYF	TGCGCCAGCAGCCCATTTCGGACGGGGAGCTACGAGCAGTACTTC
TRBD2	TRBV7-2	TRBJ2-1	NA	CASSSRGLAGANGQFF	TGTGCCAGCAGCTCCCGGGGGCTAGCGGGGGCCAATGGGCAGTTCTTC
TRBD2	TRBV6-5	TRBJ2-1	few	CASSYSAGVSYNEQFF	TGTGCCAGCAGTTACTCAGCGGGAGTCTCCTACAATGAGCAGTTCTTC
NA	TRBV6-1	TRBJ1-4	few	CASPKPGTPATNEKLFF	TGTGCCAGTCCCAAACCCGGGACACCCGCAACTAATGAAAAACTGTTTTTT
TRBD1	TRBV2	TRBJ1-6	NA	CVSMRDRGRSPLHF	TGTGTCAGCATGCGGGACAGGGGGCGTTCACCCCTCCACTTT
NA	TRBV18	TRBJ1-1	NA	CASSQANTEAFF	TGTGCCAGCTCACAGGCGAACACTGAGGCTTTCTTT
NA	TRBV21-1	TRBJ2-1	NA	CPSSKRGTSFMNEQFF	TGTCCCAGCAGCAAACGGGGGACTAGCTTTATGAATGAGCAGTTCTTC
TRBD1	TRBV28	TRBJ1-6	NA	CASRRDRGGSPLHF	TGTGCCAGCAGACGAGACAGGGGAGGTTCACCCCTCCACTTT
NA	TRBV28	TRBJ2-5	many	CASSTPGAETQYF	TGTGCCAGCAGTACCCCGGGGGCAGAGACCCAGTACTTC
TRBD1	TRBV7-9	TRBJ2-5	NA	CASSSSTGEETQYF	TGTGCCAGCAGCTCCTCGACAGGGGAAGAGACCCAGTACTTC
NA	TRBV30	TRBJ2-7	few	CAWSVGRGYEQYF	TGTGCCTGGAGTGTAGGGAGGGGGTACGAGCAGTACTTC
TRBD1	TRBV2	TRBJ1-6	few	CASSGDSPHF	TGTGCCAGCAGTGGGGACAGCCCTCACTTT
NA	TRBV6-5	TRBJ1-4	NA	CASSYSGAFERLFF	TGTGCCAGCAGTTATTCAGGGGCATTTGAAAGACTGTTTTTT
NA	TRBV12-3/TRBV12-4	TRBJ1-2	few	CASRGGGYTF	TGTGCCAGCAGAGGTGGTGGCTACACCTTC
NA	TRBV6-6	TRBJ1-1	few	CASSSTAEREAFF	TGTGCCAGCAGTTCCACAGCAGAACGTGAAGCTTTCTTT
NA	TRBV28	TRBJ1-1	NA	CAGSFLTSTGAFF	TGTGCCGGCAGTTTTTTGACTTCAACAGGAGCTTTCTTT
TRBD1	TRBV6-6	TRBJ2-7	NA	CASGSRMTGGMYEQYF	TGTGCCAGCGGTTCTCGAATGACAGGGGGCATGTACGAGCAGTACTTC
NA	TRBV28	TRBJ1-5	NA	CASSYSGRQPQHF	TGTGCCAGCAGCTACTCGGGACGCCAGCCCCAGCATTTT
NA	TRBV20-1	TRBJ1-3	few	CSARDFWGDSGNTIYF	TGCAGTGCTAGAGATTTCTGGGGGGACTCTGGAAACACCATATATTTT
NA	TRBV12-3/TRBV12-4	TRBJ2-1	NA	CASSFKQGFYNEQFF	TGTGCCAGCAGTTTCAAACAGGGATTCTACAATGAGCAGTTCTTC
NA	TRBV5-6	TRBJ1-1	NA	CASSLFRGHTEAFF	TGTGCCAGCAGCTTGTTCCGGGGGCACACTGAAGCTTTCTTT
TRBD1	TRBV7-6	TRBJ2-1	NA	CAGSLGYRGRSYNEQFF	TGTGCCGGCAGCTTAGGCTACAGGGGAAGGTCCTACAATGAGCAGTTCTTC
NA	TRBV29-1	TRBJ2-1	few	CSVVGTGPFINEQFF	TGCAGCGTTGTGGGGACCGGGCCCTTTATCAATGAGCAGTTCTTC
NA	TRBV4-1	TRBJ1-4	few	CASSLRHPESINEKLFF	TGCGCCAGCAGCTTACGACACCCCGAGTCGATTAATGAAAAACTGTTTTTT
NA	TRBV28	TRBJ2-4	NA	CASSFGARKKILAKNIQYF	TGTGCCAGCAGTTTTGGCGCGAGGAAGAAAATTTTAGCCAAAAACATTCAGTACTTC